This TCR beta chain was documented in a study of T-cell reconstitution after alpha-beta-depleted transplantation in children. V was clipped by 1 base and J by 2 bases, with 16 bases between them. The CDR3 has 17 residues. Germline V lookup: CDR1 SGHRS, CDR2 YFSETQ. Study results and limitations: A year had passed since transplant, and T-cell counts and diversity by then came mostly from newly produced T cells. Approximately two months post-transplant, alpha-beta T cells reportedly originated from several hundred expanded graft clones.

TCRbeta library construction was performed incorporating unique molecular identifiers. TCRdb reprocessed the PCR reads with MiXCR, giving one entry per CDR3 protein. Of 350,000 to 500,000 distinct CDR3 sequences listed, 43% are singletons. This clonotype was observed at least ten times. The antigen is undetermined. The specimen was PBMCs, collected before TCRalphabeta/CD19-depleted stem cell transplant. This clonotype was obtained from a girl aged 2-10 years with aplastic anemia, due to receive a stem cell transplant. V gene TRBV5-1 combines with J gene TRBJ1-3; D is undetermined. The CDR3 DNA reads TGCGCCAGCAGCTTGAGTGATTGGAGGGTCCCTGGAAACACCATATATTTT. It translates to CASSLSDWRVPGNTIYF. The variable domain in full, completed from reference TRBV5-1 and TRBJ1-3, reads KAGVTQTPRYLIKTRGQQVTLSCSPISGHRSVSWYQQTPGQGLQFLFEYFSETQRNKGNFPGRFSGRQFSNSRSEMNVSTLELGDSALYLCASSLSDWRVPGNTIYFGEGSWLTVV.